The TCR beta chain described here comes from a study of chemoradiotherapy in HPV16-positive cancers. Study conclusions and caveats: In HPV16-positive patients, HPV-responsive T-cell expansion tracked better recurrence-free survival.

The CDR3 contains 16 residues. The ends were cut back, 0 bases at V and 2 bases at J, with 13 bases in the middle. Germline V gene sequence: CDR1 SGHDN, CDR2 FVKESK. Sequenced by immunoSEQ multiplex PCR; TCRdb stores in-frame clones only, minus some. The data contain more than 7,000 clones, 70% to 85% of them singletons. Concerning this clone: Its antigen remains unknown.

The clonotype was recovered from a human donor with HPV-associated anogenital cancer. Sample acquisition took place from a patient who underwent chemoradiotherapy. J is TRBJ1-2 and V is TRBV14; D might be TRBD1 (6 bases). Here the CDR3 reads CASSQDRQAVNYGYTF. DNA of the CDR3: TGTGCCAGCAGCCAAGATCGACAGGCCGTCAACTATGGCTACACCTTC.